This TCR beta chain emerged from a study of blood T cell repertoires in COVID-19. About the research overall: Acute and convalescent COVID-19 samples came from the United States, Italy and Spain.

Data came from immunoSEQ multiplex PCR; TCRdb stores just in-frame clones and leaves some out. The sample shows 65,000 to 85,000 clones, about 88% of them seen only once. Germline V lookup: CDR1 SGHRS, CDR2 YFSETQ. The CDR3 is 12 residues long. Deletions cut 0 bases from V and 12 bases from J, with 10 bases between. The sequenced material came from peripheral blood. This clonotype was obtained from a man between 45 and 60 years old with active COVID-19. This rearrangement joins TRBV5-1 to TRBJ2-1; weak D call: TRBD2 (5 bases). The CDR3 reads CASSLVSEGQFF. CDR3 DNA sequence: TGCGCCAGCAGCTTGGTTTCCGAGGGGCAGTTCTTC.